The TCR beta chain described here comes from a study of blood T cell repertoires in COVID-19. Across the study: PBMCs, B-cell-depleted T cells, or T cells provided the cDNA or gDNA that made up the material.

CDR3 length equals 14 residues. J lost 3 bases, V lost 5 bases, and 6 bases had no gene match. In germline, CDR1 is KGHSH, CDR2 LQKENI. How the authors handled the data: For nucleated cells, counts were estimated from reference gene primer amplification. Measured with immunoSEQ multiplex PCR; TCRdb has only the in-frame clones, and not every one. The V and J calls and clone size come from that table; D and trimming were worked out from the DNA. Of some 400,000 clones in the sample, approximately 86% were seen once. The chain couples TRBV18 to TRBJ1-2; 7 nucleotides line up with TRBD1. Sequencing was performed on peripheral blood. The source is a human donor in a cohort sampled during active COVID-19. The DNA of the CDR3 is TGTGCCAGCTCAGGAGGGGGCAAGGACTATGGCTACACCTTC. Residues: CASSGGGKDYGYTF.